This entry describes one TCR beta chain. Its antigen remains unidentified. A much larger clone differs by one base, so this may be a read error. Researchers made TCR beta libraries by using iRepertoire HTBI primers and running Arm-PCR on CDR3 regions. TCRdb called the multiplex PCR reads again in MiXCR, with one record for every CDR3 protein. The data show 200,000 to 250,000 distinct CDR3 sequences, with around 19% seen just once and around 20% held by the top ten. Germline V lookup: CDR1 SGDLS, CDR2 YYNGEE. V gave up 0 bases and J gave up 1 base, with 13 bases separating them. The CDR3 sequence is 16 residues long. This sample is drawn from a study of regulatory T cells in long-lasting Graves disease. Study results and caveats: Fewer public clonotypes were shared by new patients (roughly 970) than by persistent patients (approximately 2,700). The study found TRBV28, TRBJ1-2 and TRBJ2-5 favored in persistent disease.

The time point denotes: newly diagnosed GD, antithyroid drugs for less than 3 months. The authors made the TCR library using RNA they extracted from PBMCs. The patient group derived from an endocrinology department in Xi'an, China. This TCR derives from a female donor with Graves disease. This rearrangement joins TRBV9 to TRBJ1-1; D is possibly TRBD1 (5 bases). The sequences come from peripheral blood mononuclear cells (PBMCs), collected at new diagnosis, from a patient treated with antithyroid drugs. The CDR3: CASSVEAGSSNTEAFF. The CDR3 bases are TGTGCCAGCAGCGTAGAGGCAGGGAGCTCGAACACTGAAGCTTTCTTT.